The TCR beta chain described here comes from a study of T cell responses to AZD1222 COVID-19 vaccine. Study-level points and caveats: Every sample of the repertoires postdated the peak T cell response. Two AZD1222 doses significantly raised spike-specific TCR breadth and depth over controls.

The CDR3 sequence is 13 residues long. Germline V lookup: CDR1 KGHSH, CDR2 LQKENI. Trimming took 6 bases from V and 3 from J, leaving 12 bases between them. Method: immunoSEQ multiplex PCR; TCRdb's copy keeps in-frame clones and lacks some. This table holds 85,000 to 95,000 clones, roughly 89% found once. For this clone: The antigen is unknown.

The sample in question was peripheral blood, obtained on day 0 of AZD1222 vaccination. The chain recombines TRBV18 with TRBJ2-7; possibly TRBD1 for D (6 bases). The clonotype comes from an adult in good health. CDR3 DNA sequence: TGTGCCAGCTCGCAGGACAGCCTCTACGAGCAGTACTTC. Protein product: CASSQDSLYEQYF.